A selection of T cell receptor beta chains follows, all from one sample in a study of cytomegalovirus exposure and HLA in healthy donors. Assay: immunoSEQ multiplex PCR; the TCRdb copy retains only in-frame clones and omits some. The data show around 130,000 clones, with about 73% seen just once and roughly 2.7% held by the top ten. The sequencing sample was made of PBMCs. The origin of the receptors is a human donor in good health. CDR3s include the opening cysteine and the closing phenylalanine or tryptophan. The order of the fields is V gene, clone size, D gene, J gene, CDR3 protein, CDR3 DNA. The D gene is left open where the match is weak. Clone size, where shown, is once, few, many, or a class for clones that have expanded.

>TRBV19|-|-|TRBJ1-5
CASSIGWAQPQHF
TGTGCCAGTAGTATAGGGTGGGCTCAGCCCCAGCATTTT
>TRBV6-4|-|TRBD2|TRBJ2-3
CASSPLAGGLDTQYF
TGTGCCAGCTCTCCACTAGCGGGGGGGTTAGATACGCAGTATTTT
>TRBV6-5|few|-|TRBJ2-7
CASSYVSGLSSYEQYF
TGTGCCAGCAGTTACGTGTCGGGGTTGAGCTCCTACGAGCAGTACTTC
>TRBV4-2|-|TRBD1|TRBJ2-7
CASSPGGLRDRAYEQYF
TGTGCCAGCAGCCCCGGAGGGCTCCGGGACAGGGCTTACGAGCAGTACTTC
>TRBV4-1|-|-|TRBJ2-2
CASSHLDSTGELFF
TGCGCCAGCAGCCACCTCGACAGCACCGGGGAGCTGTTTTTT
>TRBV30|-|-|TRBJ2-6
CAWSHNTGFLAGANVLTF
TGTGCCTGGAGTCATAATACAGGGTTCCTTGCTGGGGCCAACGTCCTGACTTTC
>TRBV14|-|TRBD2|TRBJ2-2
CASSPLAGADTGELFF
TGTGCCAGCAGCCCTCTAGCGGGGGCCGACACCGGGGAGCTGTTTTTT
>TRBV6-5|-|-|TRBJ1-3
CASIGQLGNTIYF
TGTGCCAGCATTGGACAGTTGGGAAACACCATATATTTT
>TRBV7-8|-|-|TRBJ2-5
CASSLVSRQPQETQYF
TGTGCCAGCAGCTTAGTATCTCGACAGCCCCAAGAGACCCAGTACTTC
>TRBV19|-|-|TRBJ2-2
CASHRTANTGELFF
TGTGCCAGTCACAGGACAGCGAACACCGGGGAGCTGTTTTTT
>TRBV28|-|TRBD1|TRBJ2-6
CASSGGTGSVSGANVLTF
TGTGCCAGCAGTGGGGGGACAGGTTCCGTCTCTGGGGCCAACGTCCTGACTTTC
>TRBV10-3|few|-|TRBJ2-7
CAISGSGSSYEQYF
TGTGCCATCAGTGGGAGTGGAAGCTCCTACGAGCAGTACTTC
>TRBV27|-|TRBD1|TRBJ2-6
CASSFVGQVSSGANVLTF
TGTGCCAGCAGTTTTGTAGGACAGGTCTCCTCTGGGGCCAACGTCCTGACTTTC
>TRBV29-1|few|-|TRBJ2-1
CSVVLVWGSSQFNNEQFF
TGCAGCGTTGTATTGGTGTGGGGCAGTTCCCAGTTTAACAATGAGCAGTTCTTC
>TRBV28|-|TRBD2|TRBJ2-3
CASSPLTRNGLAGADTQYF
TGTGCCAGCAGTCCCCTAACAAGGAACGGACTAGCGGGAGCAGATACGCAGTATTTT
>TRBV6-5|-|TRBD2|TRBJ2-2
CASSLLAGGPGELFF
TGTGCCAGCAGTTTACTAGCGGGAGGGCCCGGGGAGCTGTTTTTT
>TRBV27|-|TRBD2|TRBJ2-3
CASSLSGTSGRWSTDTQYF
TGTGCCAGCAGTTTATCCGGGACTAGCGGGAGGTGGAGCACAGATACGCAGTATTTT
>TRBV6-1|-|-|TRBJ1-5
CASSEYADLQPQHF
TGTGCCAGCAGTGAATATGCAGATTTACAGCCCCAGCATTTT
>TRBV25-1|-|-|TRBJ1-1
CASRRHGMNTEAFF
TGTGCCAGCAGGAGACACGGGATGAACACTGAAGCTTTCTTT
>TRBV18|-|-|TRBJ1-5
CASSRNSNQPQHF
TGTGCCAGCTCACGTAATAGCAATCAGCCCCAGCATTTT
>TRBV10-3|-|-|TRBJ1-1
CAIGGQGNTEAFF
TGTGCCATCGGTGGGCAGGGTAACACTGAAGCTTTCTTT
>TRBV10-3|-|-|TRBJ1-1
CAISPEAYNTEAFF
TGTGCCATCAGTCCGGAAGCGTACAACACTGAAGCTTTCTTT
>TRBV6-5|-|-|TRBJ1-2
CASSYGGMGVKGYTF
TGTGCCAGCAGTTACGGGGGGATGGGCGTCAAGGGCTACACCTTC
>TRBV6-4|-|-|TRBJ1-6
CASSGSRGSYNSPLHF
TGTGCCAGCAGTGGGTCTAGGGGGAGCTATAATTCACCCCTCCACTTT
>TRBV9|-|TRBD2|TRBJ2-5
CASSVGPLAGGQETQYF
TGTGCCAGCAGCGTAGGCCCCCTAGCGGGGGGTCAAGAGACCCAGTACTTC
>TRBV7-2|-|TRBD2|TRBJ2-7
CASSLNDPGRGDYEQYF
TGTGCCAGCAGCTTAAACGACCCGGGGCGGGGGGACTACGAGCAGTACTTC
>TRBV21-1|-|-|TRBJ2-4
CASSKKKDRAKNIQYF
TGTGCCAGCAGCAAAAAAAAGGACAGGGCCAAAAACATTCAGTACTTC
>TRBV10-3|-|-|TRBJ2-3
CAISEPGADTQYF
TGTGCCATCAGTGAGCCAGGGGCGGATACGCAGTATTTT
>TRBV19|-|-|TRBJ1-5
CASSIVGHSNQPQHF
TGTGCCAGTAGTATAGTTGGGCATAGCAATCAGCCCCAGCATTTT
>TRBV7-9|-|TRBD2|TRBJ2-1
CASSHTSGDTYNEQFF
TGTGCCAGCAGCCATACTAGCGGGGACACCTACAATGAGCAGTTCTTC
>TRBV28|few|-|TRBJ2-7
CASRPTSLYEQYF
TGTGCCAGCCGACCTACTAGCTTATACGAGCAGTACTTC